The rows below give T cell receptor beta chains drawn from one sample of a study of T-cell reconstitution after alpha-beta-depleted transplantation in children. TCRdb processed the PCR reads anew with MiXCR; each CDR3 protein has one entry. The table includes about 640,000 distinct CDR3 sequences, roughly 15% detected once. Sequenced material: PBMCs from the stem cell graft donor, taken from the stem cell graft. Every receptor here comes from a human donor who donated a stem cell graft to a child with acute myeloid leukemia. CDR3s include the opening cysteine and the closing phenylalanine or tryptophan. A D gene is named only where the DNA matches it firmly. The size entry is marked missing in some rows and otherwise reads once, few, many or a size class.

V	D	size	J	DNA	CDR3
TRBV6-2/TRBV6-3	.	.	TRBJ2-2	TGTGCCAGCAGTGGAGAGTGGGCAAAGAACACCGGGGAGCTGTTTTTT	CASSGEWAKNTGELFF
TRBV7-3	.	few	TRBJ2-7	TGTGCCAGCAGCTTATCGGCCGGGAATTCCTACGAGCAGTACTTC	CASSLSAGNSYEQYF
TRBV20-1	.	.	TRBJ1-5	TGCAGTGCGGAAGACGGGGGGGGAGATCAGCCCCAGCATTTT	CSAEDGGGDQPQHF
TRBV20-1	.	many	TRBJ2-1	TGCAGTGCTAAAGGATCTTGGGGGTCCTACAATGAGCAGTTCTTC	CSAKGSWGSYNEQFF
TRBV7-2	.	.	TRBJ1-3	TGTGCCAGCAGCCCCTCGGGCTCTGGAAACACCATATATTTT	CASSPSGSGNTIYF
TRBV20-1	.	few	TRBJ1-1	TGCAGTGTCATGCCTCAGGGGCGTGGGGGCACTGAAGCTTTCTTT	CSVMPQGRGGTEAFF
TRBV29-1	TRBD2	few	TRBJ2-5	TGCAGCGTAGCTGACTTCCGGGGGGGCAGAGAGACCCAGTACTTC	CSVADFRGGRETQYF
TRBV7-8	TRBD1	few	TRBJ2-7	TGTGCCAGCAGCTTATCTGGACAGGGAGGATACGAGCAGTACTTC	CASSLSGQGGYEQYF
TRBV7-3	.	.	TRBJ1-1	TGTGCCAGCAGCAATGGGGTAGGCTTGAACACTGAAGCTTTCTTT	CASSNGVGLNTEAFF
TRBV12-3/TRBV12-4	.	once	TRBJ2-1	TGTGCCAGCAGTTTAGCTGACCAATACAATGAGCAGTTCTTC	CASSLADQYNEQFF
TRBV12-3/TRBV12-4	.	many	TRBJ2-1	TGTGCCAGCAGCCCGCCCCACAGGGAGCAGTTCTTC	CASSPPHREQFF
TRBV27	.	.	TRBJ1-1	TGTGCCAGCAAGTTGGGGGTGGTTCTTAATGCTGAAGCTTTCTTT	CASKLGVVLNAEAFF
TRBV7-3	.	many	TRBJ2-1	TGTGCCAGCAGCACAGACAGGCACAATGAGCAGTTCTTC	CASSTDRHNEQFF
TRBV12-3/TRBV12-4	TRBD2	.	TRBJ2-4	TGTGCCAGCAGTCACTCGGGGGGAGTAAACATTCAGTACTTC	CASSHSGGVNIQYF
TRBV10-3	TRBD2	.	TRBJ2-7	TGTGCCATCAGTCCGGCCCCTAGCGGGGAAACCTACGAGCAGTACTTC	CAISPAPSGETYEQYF
TRBV5-1	.	many	TRBJ2-1	TGCGCCAGCAGCCCGGAGGCTTCGGTCAATGAGCAGTTCTTC	CASSPEASVNEQFF
TRBV15	TRBD1	few	TRBJ1-4	TGTGCCACCAGCAGCGGGACAGGTTGGGAAAAACTGTTTTTT	CATSSGTGWEKLFF
TRBV20-1	TRBD1	many	TRBJ2-3	TGCAGTGCTAGAGATCAAAGACAGGGTCCAGATACGCAGTATTTT	CSARDQRQGPDTQYF
TRBV12-3/TRBV12-4	TRBD1	.	TRBJ2-1	TGTGCCAGCAGTTTAGGGACAGGGATGGACCTGAAGAGCTCCTACAATGAGCAGTTCTTC	CASSLGTGMDLKSSYNEQFF
TRBV7-2	TRBD1	few	TRBJ1-3	TGTGCCAGCAGCTCTTACCCCGACAGGGCAAGAAACACCACATATTTT	CASSSYPDRARNTTYF
TRBV12-3/TRBV12-4	.	many	TRBJ2-2	TGTGCCAGCACCCCCTTGCTAGGCTATACCGGGGAGCTGTTTTTT	CASTPLLGYTGELFF
TRBV5-5	.	.	TRBJ2-7	TGTGCCAGCAGCTTGATGGATACCTACGAGCAGTACTTC	CASSLMDTYEQYF
TRBV30	.	.	TRBJ2-7	TGTGCCTGGAGTGTACGCGGTCAGGGATCCGGCGAGCAGTACTTC	CAWSVRGQGSGEQYF
TRBV24-1	TRBD1	many	TRBJ1-6	TGTGCCACCAGGATGGACAGGGGAGGTGGTTCACCCCTCCACTTT	CATRMDRGGGSPLHF
TRBV29-1	TRBD1	many	TRBJ2-7	TGCAGCGTTGAATATCGGGGACAGGCGTACGAGCAGTACTTC	CSVEYRGQAYEQYF
TRBV20-1	.	many	TRBJ2-2	TGCAGTGCCCGGACCGACAGGGAGCTGTTTTTT	CSARTDRELFF
TRBV7-2	.	.	TRBJ2-7	TGTGCCAGCAGCTATAGAGACGGTAGGGCCGGGTACGAGCAGTACTTC	CASSYRDGRAGYEQYF
TRBV4-3	.	many	TRBJ2-7	TGCGCCAGCAGCCAAGATCGGAATAGCGGCGGGACCTACGAGCAGTACTTC	CASSQDRNSGGTYEQYF
TRBV12-3/TRBV12-4	.	many	TRBJ2-2	TGTGCCAGCAGTGCCCATGTTTCGCACGGGGAGCTGTTTTTT	CASSAHVSHGELFF
TRBV28	.	.	TRBJ1-1	TGTGCCAGTGGGCGGGCACCTGAAGCTTTCTTT	CASGRAPEAFF
TRBV27	.	.	TRBJ2-5	TGTGCCAGCAGTTTTCTAAGCCAGCACCAAGAGACCCAGTACTTC	CASSFLSQHQETQYF
TRBV20-1	.	many	TRBJ2-1	TGCAGTGCTAGAGACGTGGGCGTGGCGAATGAGCAGTTCTTC	CSARDVGVANEQFF
TRBV5-1	TRBD1	.	TRBJ2-5	TGCGCCAGCAGCCATCCGACAGGGGGCAAAGAGACCCAGTACTTC	CASSHPTGGKETQYF
TRBV7-9	TRBD1	few	TRBJ2-5	TGTGCCAGCAGCTTAGAAACGGGACAGTATGGGACCCAGTACTTC	CASSLETGQYGTQYF
TRBV4-1	.	.	TRBJ2-1	TGCGCCAGCAGCCAAGATTTACTATACGGCGATGAGCAGTTCTTC	CASSQDLLYGDEQFF
TRBV6-1	.	many	TRBJ1-2	TGTGCCAGCAGTGAAATAGGGACAACACGGGGCTATGGCTACACCTTC	CASSEIGTTRGYGYTF